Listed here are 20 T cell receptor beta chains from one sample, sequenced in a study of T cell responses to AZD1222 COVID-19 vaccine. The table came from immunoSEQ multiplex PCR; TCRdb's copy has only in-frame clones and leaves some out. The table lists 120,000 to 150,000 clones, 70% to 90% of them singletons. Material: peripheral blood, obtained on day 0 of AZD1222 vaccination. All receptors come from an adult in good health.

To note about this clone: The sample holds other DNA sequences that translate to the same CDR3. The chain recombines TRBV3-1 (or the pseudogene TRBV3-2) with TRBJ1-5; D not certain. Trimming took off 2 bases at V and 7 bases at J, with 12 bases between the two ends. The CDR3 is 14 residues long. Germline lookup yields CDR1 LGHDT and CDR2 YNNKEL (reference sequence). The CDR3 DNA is TGTGCCAGCAGCCAACAGGTTCAGGAGCAGCCCCAGCATTTT. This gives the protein CASSQQVQEQPQHF.

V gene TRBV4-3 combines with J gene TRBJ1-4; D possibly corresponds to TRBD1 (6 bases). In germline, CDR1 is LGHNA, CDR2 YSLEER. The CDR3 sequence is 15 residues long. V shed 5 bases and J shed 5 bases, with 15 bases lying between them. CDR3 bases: TGCGCCAGCAGCACCCGAGAGGGGGGAAATGAAAAACTGTTTTTT. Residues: CASSTREGGNEKLFF.

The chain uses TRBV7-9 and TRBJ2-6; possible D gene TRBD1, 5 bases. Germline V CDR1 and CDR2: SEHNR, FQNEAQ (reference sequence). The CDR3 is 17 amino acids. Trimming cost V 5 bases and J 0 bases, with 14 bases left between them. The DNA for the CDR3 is TGTGCCAGCAGCCAAGGACACGCCAGCTCTGGGGCCAACGTCCTGACTTTC. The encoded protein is CASSQGHASSGANVLTF.

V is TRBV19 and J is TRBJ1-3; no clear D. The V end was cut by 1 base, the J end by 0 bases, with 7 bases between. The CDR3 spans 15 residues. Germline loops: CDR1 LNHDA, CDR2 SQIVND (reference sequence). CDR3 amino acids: CASSIGRYSGNTIYF. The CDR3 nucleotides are TGTGCCAGTAGTATAGGACGGTACTCTGGAAACACCATATATTTT.

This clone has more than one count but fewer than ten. The CDR3 region is CASSYSLQENNEQFF. The CDR3, as DNA: TGTGCCAGCAGTTACTCCCTACAGGAAAACAATGAGCAGTTCTTC. This chain joins TRBV6-5 and TRBJ2-1, with D possibly being TRBD1 (5 bases). The ends were cut back, 0 bases at V and 5 bases at J, with 11 bases in the middle. Germline values: CDR1 MNHEY, CDR2 SVGAGI. The CDR3 is 15 residues long.

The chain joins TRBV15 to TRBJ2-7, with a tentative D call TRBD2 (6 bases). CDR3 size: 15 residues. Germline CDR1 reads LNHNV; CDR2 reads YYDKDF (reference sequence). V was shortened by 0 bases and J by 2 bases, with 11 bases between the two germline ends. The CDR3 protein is CATSRETAGTYEQYF. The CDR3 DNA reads TGTGCCACCAGCAGAGAGACAGCGGGCACCTACGAGCAGTACTTC.

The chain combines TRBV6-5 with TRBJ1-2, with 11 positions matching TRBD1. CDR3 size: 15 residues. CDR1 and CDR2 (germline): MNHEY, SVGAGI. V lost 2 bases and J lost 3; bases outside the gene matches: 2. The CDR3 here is CASSYGQGADYGYTF. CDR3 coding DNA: TGTGCCAGCAGTTACGGACAGGGGGCGGACTATGGCTACACCTTC.

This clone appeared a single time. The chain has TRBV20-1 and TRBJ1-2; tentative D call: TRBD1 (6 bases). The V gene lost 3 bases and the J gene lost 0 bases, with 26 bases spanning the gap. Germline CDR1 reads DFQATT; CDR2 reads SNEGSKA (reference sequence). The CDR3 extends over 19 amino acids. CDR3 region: CSASGGGEITGPTNYGYTF. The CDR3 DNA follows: TGCAGTGCTAGTGGGGGCGGGGAGATAACGGGGCCCACTAACTATGGCTACACCTTC.

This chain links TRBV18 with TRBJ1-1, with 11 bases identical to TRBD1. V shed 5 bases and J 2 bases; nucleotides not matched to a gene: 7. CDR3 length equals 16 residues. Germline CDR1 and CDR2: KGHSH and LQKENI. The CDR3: CASSGQGASRNTEAFF. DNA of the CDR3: TGTGCCAGCTCAGGACAGGGGGCATCAAGAAACACTGAAGCTTTCTTT.

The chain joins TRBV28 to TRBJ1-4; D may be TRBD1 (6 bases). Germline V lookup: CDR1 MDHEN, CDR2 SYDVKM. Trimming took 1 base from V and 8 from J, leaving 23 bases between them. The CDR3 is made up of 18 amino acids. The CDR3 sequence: CASSLSPKQGQGREKLFF. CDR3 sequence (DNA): TGTGCCAGCAGTTTATCGCCGAAACAGGGCCAAGGGCGAGAAAAACTGTTTTTT.

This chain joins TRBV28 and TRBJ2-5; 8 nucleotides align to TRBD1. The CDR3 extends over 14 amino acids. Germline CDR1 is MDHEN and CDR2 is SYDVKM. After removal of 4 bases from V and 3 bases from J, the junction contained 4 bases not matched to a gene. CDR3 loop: CASSSPDREETQYF. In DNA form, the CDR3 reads TGTGCCAGCAGTTCCCCGGACAGGGAAGAGACCCAGTACTTC.

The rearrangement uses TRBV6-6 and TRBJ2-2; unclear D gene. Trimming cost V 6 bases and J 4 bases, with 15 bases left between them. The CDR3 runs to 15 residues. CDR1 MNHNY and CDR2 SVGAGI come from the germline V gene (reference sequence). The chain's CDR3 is CASSDPGAITGELFF. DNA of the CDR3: TGTGCCAGCAGCGACCCGGGCGCAATCACCGGGGAGCTGTTTTTT.

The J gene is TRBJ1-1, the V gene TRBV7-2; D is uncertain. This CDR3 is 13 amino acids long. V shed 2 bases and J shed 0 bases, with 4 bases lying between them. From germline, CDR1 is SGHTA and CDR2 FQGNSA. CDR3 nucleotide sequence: TGTGCCAGCAGCTTATGGATGAACACTGAAGCTTTCTTT. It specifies CASSLWMNTEAFF. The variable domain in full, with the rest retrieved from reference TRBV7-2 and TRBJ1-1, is GAGVSQSPSNKVTEKGKDVELRCDPISGHTALYWYRQSLGQGLEFLIYFQGNSAPDKSGLPSDRFSAERTGGSVSTLTIQRTQQEDSAVYLCASSLWMNTEAFFGQGTRLTVV.

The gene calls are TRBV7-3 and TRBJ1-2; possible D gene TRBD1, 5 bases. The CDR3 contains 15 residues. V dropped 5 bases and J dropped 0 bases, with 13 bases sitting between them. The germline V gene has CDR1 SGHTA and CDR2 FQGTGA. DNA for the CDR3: TGTGCCAGCAGCGCGCTAGAGGGGTCTAACTATGGCTACACCTTC. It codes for CASSALEGSNYGYTF.

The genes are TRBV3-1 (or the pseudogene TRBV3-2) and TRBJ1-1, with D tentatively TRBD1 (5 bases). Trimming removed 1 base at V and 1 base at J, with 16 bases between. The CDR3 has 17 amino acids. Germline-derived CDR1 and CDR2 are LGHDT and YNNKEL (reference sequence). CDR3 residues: CASSQGSGVPTNTEAFF. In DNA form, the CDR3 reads TGTGCCAGCAGCCAAGGATCGGGGGTTCCGACGAACACTGAAGCTTTCTTT.

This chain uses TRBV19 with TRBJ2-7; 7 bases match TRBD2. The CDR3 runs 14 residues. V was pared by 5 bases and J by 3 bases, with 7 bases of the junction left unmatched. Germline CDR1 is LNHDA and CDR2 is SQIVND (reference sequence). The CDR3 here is CASSESRDYYEQYF. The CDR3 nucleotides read TGTGCCAGTAGTGAGAGTCGGGACTACTACGAGCAGTACTTC. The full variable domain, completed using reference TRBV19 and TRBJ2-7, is DGGITQSPKYLFRKEGQNVTLSCEQNLNHDAMYWYRQDPGQGLRLIYYSQIVNDFQKGDIAEGYSVSREKKESFPLTVTSAQKNPTAFYLCASSESRDYYEQYFGPGTRLTVT.

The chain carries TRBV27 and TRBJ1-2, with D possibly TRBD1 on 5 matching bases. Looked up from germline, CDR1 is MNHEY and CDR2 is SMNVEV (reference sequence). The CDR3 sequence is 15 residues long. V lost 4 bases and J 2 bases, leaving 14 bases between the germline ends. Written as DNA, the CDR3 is TGTGCCAGCAGTTATTCCCTGGCAGGGAACTATGGCTACACCTTC. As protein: CASSYSLAGNYGYTF.

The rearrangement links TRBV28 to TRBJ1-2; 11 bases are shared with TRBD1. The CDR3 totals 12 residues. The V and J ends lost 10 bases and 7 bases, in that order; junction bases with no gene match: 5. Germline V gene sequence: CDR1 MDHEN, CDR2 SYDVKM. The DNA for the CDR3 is TGTGCCATCCGAGGGACAGGGGGTGGCTACACCTTC. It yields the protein CAIRGTGGGYTF.

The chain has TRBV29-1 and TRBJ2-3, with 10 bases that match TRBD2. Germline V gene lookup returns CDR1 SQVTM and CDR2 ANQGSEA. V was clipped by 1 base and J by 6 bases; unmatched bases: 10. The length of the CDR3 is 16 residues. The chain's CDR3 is CSVEVSSGGLRDTQYF. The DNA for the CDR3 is TGCAGCGTTGAAGTGTCTAGCGGGGGCCTCAGGGATACGCAGTATTTT.

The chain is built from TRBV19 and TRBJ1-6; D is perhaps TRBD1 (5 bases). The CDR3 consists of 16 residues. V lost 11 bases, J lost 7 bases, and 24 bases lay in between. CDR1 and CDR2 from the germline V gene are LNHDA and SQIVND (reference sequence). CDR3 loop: CAAQRGWGEPNSPLHF. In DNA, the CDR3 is TGTGCCGCCCAACGGGGCTGGGGCGAACCGAATTCACCCCTCCACTTT.